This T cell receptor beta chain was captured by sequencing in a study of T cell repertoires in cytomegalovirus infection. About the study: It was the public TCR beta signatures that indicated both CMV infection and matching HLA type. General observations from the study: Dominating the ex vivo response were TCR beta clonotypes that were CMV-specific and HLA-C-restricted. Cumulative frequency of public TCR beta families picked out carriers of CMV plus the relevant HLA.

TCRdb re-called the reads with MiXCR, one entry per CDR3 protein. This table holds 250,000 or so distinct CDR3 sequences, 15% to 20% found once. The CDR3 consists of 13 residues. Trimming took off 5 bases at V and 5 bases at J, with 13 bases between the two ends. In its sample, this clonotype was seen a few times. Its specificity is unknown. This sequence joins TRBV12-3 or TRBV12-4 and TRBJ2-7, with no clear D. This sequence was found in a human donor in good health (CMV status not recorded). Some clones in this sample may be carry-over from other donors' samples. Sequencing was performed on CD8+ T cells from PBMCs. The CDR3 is CASSTEGYDEQYF. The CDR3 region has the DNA TGTGCCAGCAGTACCGAAGGGTATGACGAGCAGTACTTC.